This record concerns one T cell receptor (beta chain) sequence. Its antigen is not known. Anyone with autoimmune disease history or systemic immunosuppression was excluded. Trimming stripped 1 base from V and 0 bases from J, with 9 bases between. Germline V gene lookup returns CDR1 MNHEY and CDR2 SVGAGI. The CDR3 sequence is 15 residues long. The data were produced by immunoSEQ multiplex PCR, yet TCRdb's version contains in-frame clones alone and is incomplete. This table holds over 70,000 clones, more than 80% found once. This sample is drawn from a study of OX40 agonist ivuxolimab in advanced cancers. Study information: Earlier anti-PD-1, anti-PD-L1 or anti-CTLA-4 therapy was permitted; 30% to 50% had received some. Study results and limitations: The antigen specificity of the peripheral T cells (those that were expanded) was not determined. More expanded clones were found, on average, in CD8+ than in CD4+ T cells.

V and J are TRBV6-5 and TRBJ1-1; no definite D call. The specimen was CD4+ or CD8+ T cells sorted from blood, collected in a trial of the OX40 agonist ivuxolimab. This receptor was identified in an adult with an advanced solid tumor such as melanoma, head and neck, liver or kidney cancer. The CDR3 DNA is TGTGCCAGCAGTTACTTCCGGGGTCTGAACACTGAAGCTTTCTTT. Amino acids: CASSYFRGLNTEAFF.